This is a list of T cell receptor beta chains from one sample in a study of blood T cell repertoires in COVID-19. The method was immunoSEQ multiplex PCR; TCRdb's version includes in-frame clones alone and lacks a portion of them. The sample lists roughly 200,000 clones, about 91% seen once, with around 1.4% in the top ten. The specimen sequenced was peripheral blood. All receptors come from a man between 18 and 29 years old with active or convalescent COVID-19. Both conserved end residues are part of each CDR3. A D gene is named only where the DNA matches it firmly. Rows give clone size only sometimes, using once, few, many, or a class for an expanded clone.

v_gene	abundance	j_gene	d_gene	CDR3nt	CDR3aa
TRBV7-9	NA	TRBJ1-2	NA	TGTGCCAGCAGCCCTCTGTGGGAGCGGAGACCTCTCGGCTACACCTTC	CASSPLWERRPLGYTF
TRBV7-2	NA	TRBJ1-1	NA	TGTGCCAGCAGCTTAAGTGGCAGGGGCACTGAAGCTTTCTTT	CASSLSGRGTEAFF
TRBV6-6	NA	TRBJ2-1	TRBD2	TGTGCCAGCAGCGGCGGGAGCGGAGGATCTTACAATGAGCAGTTCTTC	CASSGGSGGSYNEQFF
TRBV24-1	NA	TRBJ2-5	NA	TGTGCCACCAGTGATTTGCCCGACAGTCAGGTGGAGACCCAGTACTTC	CATSDLPDSQVETQYF
TRBV7-9	NA	TRBJ1-6	NA	TGTGCCAGCGGGGGGACCCAGAATTCACCCCTCCACTTT	CASGGTQNSPLHF
TRBV27	NA	TRBJ1-3	NA	TGTGCCAGCAGTCGGCAGGGGGGAAACACCATATATTTT	CASSRQGGNTIYF
TRBV9	NA	TRBJ1-1	NA	TGTGCCAGCAGCGTTGGGGGGAGCACTGAAGCTTTCTTT	CASSVGGSTEAFF
TRBV11-2	few	TRBJ1-4	TRBD1	TGTGCCAGCACCCTTAGCGGGACAGGGGCTGAAAAACTGTTTTTT	CASTLSGTGAEKLFF
TRBV19	NA	TRBJ1-2	NA	TGTGCCAGTAGTTACCGGGGGGCCCCGGGCTACACCTTC	CASSYRGAPGYTF
TRBV23-1	NA	TRBJ2-7	NA	TGCGCCAGCAGTCAATCCCCCCGAGGGGGGGGCCAAGGTGAGCAGTACTTC	CASSQSPRGGGQGEQYF
TRBV30	NA	TRBJ2-7	TRBD2	TGTGCCTGGACACTAGCGGGGGGCTCCTACGAGCAGTACTTC	CAWTLAGGSYEQYF
TRBV11-2	NA	TRBJ1-6	NA	TGTGCCAGCACTAGAACGGGTTTGAATTCACCCCTCCACTTT	CASTRTGLNSPLHF
TRBV12-3/TRBV12-4	NA	TRBJ1-2	NA	TGTGCCAGCAGCCGCGGGGGGTCCTATGGCTACACCTTC	CASSRGGSYGYTF
TRBV19	NA	TRBJ1-1	NA	TGTGCCAGTAGTATCCCACAGGGATTAGTGAACACTGAAGCTTTCTTT	CASSIPQGLVNTEAFF
TRBV6-1	NA	TRBJ1-1	NA	TGTGCCAGCAGTGAAGACTATCGGGGGACCACTGAAGCTTTCTTT	CASSEDYRGTTEAFF
TRBV7-8	NA	TRBJ2-7	TRBD2	TGTGCCAGCAGCAAACGGACTAGCGGGAGCGGTGACCAGCAGTACTTC	CASSKRTSGSGDQQYF
TRBV28	NA	TRBJ1-2	NA	TGTGCCGCCCGCTCGGGAAATGCCTATGGCTACACCTTC	CAARSGNAYGYTF
TRBV5-5	NA	TRBJ1-1	NA	TGTGCCAGCAGCTTGGCCTGGAACACTGAAGCTTTCTTT	CASSLAWNTEAFF
TRBV30	NA	TRBJ1-1	NA	TGTGCCTGGAGTGTACTTCCTAGGACTGAAGCTTTCTTT	CAWSVLPRTEAFF
TRBV6-5	NA	TRBJ2-7	TRBD1	TGTGCCAGCATGGGGACAGGGTGGGACCAGTACTTC	CASMGTGWDQYF